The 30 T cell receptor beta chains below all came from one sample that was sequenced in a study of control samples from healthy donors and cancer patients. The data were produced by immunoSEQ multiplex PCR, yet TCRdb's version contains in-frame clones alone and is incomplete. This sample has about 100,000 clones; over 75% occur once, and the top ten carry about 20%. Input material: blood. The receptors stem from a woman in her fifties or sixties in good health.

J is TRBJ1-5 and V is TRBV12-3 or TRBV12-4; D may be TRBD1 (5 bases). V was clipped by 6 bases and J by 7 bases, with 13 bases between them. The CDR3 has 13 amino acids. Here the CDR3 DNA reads TGTGCCAGCAGCAGGGTAGTGGGGCAGCCCCAGCATTTT. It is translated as CASSRVVGQPQHF.

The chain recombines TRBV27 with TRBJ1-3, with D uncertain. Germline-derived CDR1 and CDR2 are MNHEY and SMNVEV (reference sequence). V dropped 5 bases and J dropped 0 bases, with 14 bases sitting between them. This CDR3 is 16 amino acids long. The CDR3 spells CASSPLDWSSGNTIYF. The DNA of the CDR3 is TGTGCCAGCAGTCCCCTTGATTGGAGCTCTGGAAACACCATATATTTT.

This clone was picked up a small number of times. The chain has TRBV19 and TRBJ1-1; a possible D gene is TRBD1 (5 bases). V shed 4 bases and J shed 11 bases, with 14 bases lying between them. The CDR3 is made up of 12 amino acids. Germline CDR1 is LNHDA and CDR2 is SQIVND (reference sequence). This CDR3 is CASSTGTTYAFF. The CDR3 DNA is TGTGCCAGTAGTACCGGGACCACCTACGCTTTCTTT.

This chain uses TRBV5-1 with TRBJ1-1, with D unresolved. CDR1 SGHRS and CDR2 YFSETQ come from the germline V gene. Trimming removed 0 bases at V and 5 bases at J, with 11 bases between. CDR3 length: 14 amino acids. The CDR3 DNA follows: TGCGCCAGCAGCTTGGGAAGCGACGGAACTGAAGCTTTCTTT. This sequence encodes CASSLGSDGTEAFF.

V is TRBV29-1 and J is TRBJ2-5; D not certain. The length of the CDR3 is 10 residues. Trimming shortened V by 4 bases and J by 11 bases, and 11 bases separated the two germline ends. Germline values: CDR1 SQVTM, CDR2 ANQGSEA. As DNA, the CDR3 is TGCAGCGTTGGGTCCAGTTCTCAGTACTTC. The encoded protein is CSVGSSSQYF.

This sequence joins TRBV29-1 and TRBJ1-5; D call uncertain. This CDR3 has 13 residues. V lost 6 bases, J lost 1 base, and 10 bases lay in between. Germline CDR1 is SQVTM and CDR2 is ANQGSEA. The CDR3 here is CSVAGGSNQPQHF. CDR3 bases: TGCAGCGTCGCCGGAGGGAGCAATCAGCCCCAGCATTTT.

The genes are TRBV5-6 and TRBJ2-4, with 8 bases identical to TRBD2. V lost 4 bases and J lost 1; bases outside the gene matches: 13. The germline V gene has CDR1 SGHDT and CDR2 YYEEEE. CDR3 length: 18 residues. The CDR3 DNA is TGTGCCAGCAGCCTATATAGCGGGGCGACGAGGGCCAAAAACATTCAGTACTTC. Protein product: CASSLYSGATRAKNIQYF. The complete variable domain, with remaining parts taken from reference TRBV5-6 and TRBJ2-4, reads DAGVTQSPTHLIKTRGQQVTLRCSPKSGHDTVSWYQQALGQGPQFIFQYYEEEERQRGNFPDRFSGHQFPNYSSELNVNALLLGDSALYLCASSLYSGATRAKNIQYFGAGTRLSVL.

CDR3 in amino acids: CASSPSGTGILDTQYF. DNA of the CDR3: TGTGCCAGCAGCCCGTCCGGGACTGGTATTTTAGATACGCAGTATTTT. The chain joins TRBV5-6 to TRBJ2-3; D is possibly TRBD2 (6 bases). The CDR3 extends over 16 amino acids. V was trimmed by 4 bases and J by 5 bases, leaving 20 bases between them. The germline V gene has CDR1 SGHDT and CDR2 YYEEEE.

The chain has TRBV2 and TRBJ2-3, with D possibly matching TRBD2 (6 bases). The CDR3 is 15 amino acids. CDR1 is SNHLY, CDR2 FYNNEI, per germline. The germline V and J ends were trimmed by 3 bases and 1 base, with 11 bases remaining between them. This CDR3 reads CASSDGTSGTDTQYF. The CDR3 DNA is TGTGCCAGCAGTGATGGGACTTCTGGCACAGATACGCAGTATTTT.

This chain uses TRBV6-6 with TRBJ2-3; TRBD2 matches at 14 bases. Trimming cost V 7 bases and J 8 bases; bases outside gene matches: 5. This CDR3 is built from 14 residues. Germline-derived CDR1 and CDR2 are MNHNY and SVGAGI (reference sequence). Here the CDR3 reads CASTLTSGRATQYF. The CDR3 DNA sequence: TGTGCCAGCACCCTGACTAGCGGGAGGGCTACGCAGTATTTT.

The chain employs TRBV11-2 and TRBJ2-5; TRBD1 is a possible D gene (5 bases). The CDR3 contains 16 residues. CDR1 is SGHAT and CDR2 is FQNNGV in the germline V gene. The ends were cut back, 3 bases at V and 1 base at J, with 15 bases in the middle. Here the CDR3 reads CASSFSATAIQETQYF. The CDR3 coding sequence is TGTGCCAGCAGCTTTAGTGCGACAGCAATCCAAGAGACCCAGTACTTC.

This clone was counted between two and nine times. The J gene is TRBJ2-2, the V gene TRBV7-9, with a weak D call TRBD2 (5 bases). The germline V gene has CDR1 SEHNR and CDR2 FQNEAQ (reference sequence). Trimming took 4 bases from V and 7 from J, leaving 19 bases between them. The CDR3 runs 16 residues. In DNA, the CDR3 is TGTGCCAGCAGCTCCCCGGTAGTTAGCGACGGCGGGGAGCTGTTTTTT. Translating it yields CASSSPVVSDGGELFF.

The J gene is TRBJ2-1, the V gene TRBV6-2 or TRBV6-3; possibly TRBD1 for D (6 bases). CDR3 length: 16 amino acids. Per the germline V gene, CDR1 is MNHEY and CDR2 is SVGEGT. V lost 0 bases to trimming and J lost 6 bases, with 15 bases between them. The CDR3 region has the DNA TGTGCCAGCAGTTACTCGAGCCGGGACATGTCCAATGAGCAGTTCTTC. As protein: CASSYSSRDMSNEQFF.

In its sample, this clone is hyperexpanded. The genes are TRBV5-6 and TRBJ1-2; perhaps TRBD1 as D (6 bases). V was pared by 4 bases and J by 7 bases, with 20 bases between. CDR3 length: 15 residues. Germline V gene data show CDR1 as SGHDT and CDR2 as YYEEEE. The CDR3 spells CASSPGTYGGGGYTF. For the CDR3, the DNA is TGTGCCAGCAGCCCGGGGACATACGGCGGTGGTGGCTACACCTTC.

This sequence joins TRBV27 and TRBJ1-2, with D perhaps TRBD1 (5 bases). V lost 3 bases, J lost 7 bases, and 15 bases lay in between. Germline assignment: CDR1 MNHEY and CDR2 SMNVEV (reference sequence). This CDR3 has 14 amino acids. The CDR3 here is CASSFGALGGGYTF. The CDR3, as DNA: TGTGCCAGCAGTTTTGGGGCCCTTGGAGGTGGCTACACCTTC.

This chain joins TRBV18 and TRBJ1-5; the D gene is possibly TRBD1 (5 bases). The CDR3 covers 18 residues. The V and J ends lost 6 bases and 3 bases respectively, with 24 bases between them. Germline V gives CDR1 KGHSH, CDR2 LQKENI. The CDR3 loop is CASSINQPVDRFNQPQHF. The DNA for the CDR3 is TGTGCCAGCTCCATAAACCAACCGGTAGACAGATTCAATCAGCCCCAGCATTTT.

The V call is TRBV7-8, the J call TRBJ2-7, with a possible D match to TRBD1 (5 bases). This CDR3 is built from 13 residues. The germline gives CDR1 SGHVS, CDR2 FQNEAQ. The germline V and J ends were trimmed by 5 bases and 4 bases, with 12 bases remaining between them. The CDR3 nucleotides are TGTGCCAGCAGCCCACAGGTGTCTTACGAGCAGTACGTC. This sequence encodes CASSPQVSYEQYV.

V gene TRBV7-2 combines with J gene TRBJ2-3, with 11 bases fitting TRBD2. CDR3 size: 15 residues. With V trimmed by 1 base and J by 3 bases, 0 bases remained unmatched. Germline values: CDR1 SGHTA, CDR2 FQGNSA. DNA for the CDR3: TGTGCCAGCAGCTTAGGACTAGCGGGAACAGATACGCAGTATTTT. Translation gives CASSLGLAGTDTQYF. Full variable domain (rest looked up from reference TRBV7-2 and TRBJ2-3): GAGVSQSPSNKVTEKGKDVELRCDPISGHTALYWYRQSLGQGLEFLIYFQGNSAPDKSGLPSDRFSAERTGGSVSTLTIQRTQQEDSAVYLCASSLGLAGTDTQYFGPGTRLTVL.

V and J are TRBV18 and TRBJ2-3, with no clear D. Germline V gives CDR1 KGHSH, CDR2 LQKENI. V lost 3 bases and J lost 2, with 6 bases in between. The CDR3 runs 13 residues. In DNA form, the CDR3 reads TGTGCCAGCTCACCCCCCTCCACAGATACGCAGTATTTT. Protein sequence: CASSPPSTDTQYF.

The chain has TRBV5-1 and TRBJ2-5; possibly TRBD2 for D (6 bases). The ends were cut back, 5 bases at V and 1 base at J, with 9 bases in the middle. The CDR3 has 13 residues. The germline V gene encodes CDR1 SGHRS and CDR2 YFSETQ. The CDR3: CASRPRGQETQYF. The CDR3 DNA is TGCGCCAGCAGGCCGCGGGGCCAAGAGACCCAGTACTTC.

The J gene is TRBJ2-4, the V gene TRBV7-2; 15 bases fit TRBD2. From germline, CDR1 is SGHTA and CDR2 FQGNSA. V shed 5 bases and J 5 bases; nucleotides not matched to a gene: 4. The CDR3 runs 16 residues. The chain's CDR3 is CASSVGTSGGQNIQYF. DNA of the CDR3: TGTGCCAGCAGCGTCGGGACTAGCGGGGGGCAAAACATTCAGTACTTC.

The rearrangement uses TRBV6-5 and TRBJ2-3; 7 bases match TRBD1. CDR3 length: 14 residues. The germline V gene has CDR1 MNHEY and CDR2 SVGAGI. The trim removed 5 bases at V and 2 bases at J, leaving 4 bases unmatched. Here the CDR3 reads CASSPGQSTDTQYF. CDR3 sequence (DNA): TGTGCCAGCAGTCCGGGACAGTCCACAGATACGCAGTATTTT.

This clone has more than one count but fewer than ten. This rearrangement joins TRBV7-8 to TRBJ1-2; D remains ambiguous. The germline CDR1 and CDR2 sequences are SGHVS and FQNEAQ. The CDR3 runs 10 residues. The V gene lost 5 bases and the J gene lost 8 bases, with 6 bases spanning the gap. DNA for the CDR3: TGTGCCAGCAGCCCAGGCGGCTACACCTTC. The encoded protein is CASSPGGYTF. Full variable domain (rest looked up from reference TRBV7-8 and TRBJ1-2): GAGVSQSPRYKVAKRGQDVALRCDPISGHVSLFWYQQALGQGPEFLTYFQNEAQLDKSGLPSDRFFAERPEGSVSTLKIQRTQQEDSAVYLCASSPGGYTFGSGTRLTVV.

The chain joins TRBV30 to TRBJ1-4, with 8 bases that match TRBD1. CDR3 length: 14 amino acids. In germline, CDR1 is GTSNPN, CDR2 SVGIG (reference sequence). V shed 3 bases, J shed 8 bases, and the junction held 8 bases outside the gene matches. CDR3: CAWSKRTGREKLFF. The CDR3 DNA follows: TGTGCCTGGAGCAAACGGACAGGGCGAGAAAAACTGTTTTTT.

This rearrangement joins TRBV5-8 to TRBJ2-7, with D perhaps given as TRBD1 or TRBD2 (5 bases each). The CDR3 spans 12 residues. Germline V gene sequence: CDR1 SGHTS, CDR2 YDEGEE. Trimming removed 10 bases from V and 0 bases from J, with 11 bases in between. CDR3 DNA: TGTGCCCATTGGGGGAACTCCTACGAGCAGTACTTC. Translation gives CAHWGNSYEQYF. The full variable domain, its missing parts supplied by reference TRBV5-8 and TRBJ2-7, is EAGVTQSPTHLIKTRGQQATLRCSPISGHTSVYWYQQALGLGLQFLLWYDEGEERNRGNFPPRFSGRQFPNYSSELNVNALELEDSALYLCAHWGNSYEQYFGPGTRLTVT.

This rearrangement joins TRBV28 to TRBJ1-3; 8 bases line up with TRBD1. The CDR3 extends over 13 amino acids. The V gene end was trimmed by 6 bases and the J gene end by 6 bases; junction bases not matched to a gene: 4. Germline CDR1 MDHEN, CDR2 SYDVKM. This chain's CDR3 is CASRKTGANTIYF. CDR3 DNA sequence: TGTGCCAGCAGAAAGACAGGGGCAAACACCATATATTTT.

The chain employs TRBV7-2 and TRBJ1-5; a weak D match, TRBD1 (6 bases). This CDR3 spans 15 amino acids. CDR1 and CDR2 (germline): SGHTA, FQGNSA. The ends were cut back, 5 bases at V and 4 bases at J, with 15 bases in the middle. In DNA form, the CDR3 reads TGTGCCAGCAGCCCCACCTACAGGGCTAATCAGCCCCAGCATTTT. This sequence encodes CASSPTYRANQPQHF.

DNA of the CDR3: TGCGCCAGCAGTGAGTCGACGAGGGTTGGGCCCGGGGAGCTGTTTTTT. Protein: CASSESTRVGPGELFF. The chain uses TRBV10-1 and TRBJ2-2; D may be TRBD2 (5 bases). V lost 0 bases and J lost 6, with 14 bases in between. The CDR3 is 16 residues long. CDR1 WNHNN and CDR2 SYGVQD come from the germline V gene (reference sequence).

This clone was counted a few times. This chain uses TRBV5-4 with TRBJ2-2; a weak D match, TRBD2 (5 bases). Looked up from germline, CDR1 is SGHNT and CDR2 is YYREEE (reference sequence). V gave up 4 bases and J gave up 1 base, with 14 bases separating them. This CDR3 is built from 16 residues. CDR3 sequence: CASSLRGTGNTGELFF. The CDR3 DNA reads TGTGCCAGCAGCCTCCGGGGAACCGGGAACACCGGGGAGCTGTTTTTT.

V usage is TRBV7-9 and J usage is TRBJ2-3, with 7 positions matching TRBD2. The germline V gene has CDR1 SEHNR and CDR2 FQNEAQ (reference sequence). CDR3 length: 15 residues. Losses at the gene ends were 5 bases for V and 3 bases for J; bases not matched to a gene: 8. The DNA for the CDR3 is TGTGCCAGCAGCCCCCGGGAGGTTATTACAGATACGCAGTATTTT. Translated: CASSPREVITDTQYF. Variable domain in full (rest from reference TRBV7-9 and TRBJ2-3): DTGVSQNPRHKITKRGQNVTFRCDPISEHNRLYWYRQTLGQGPEFLTYFQNEAQLEKSRLLSDRFSAERPKGSFSTLEIQRTEQGDSAMYLCASSPREVITDTQYFGPGTRLTVL.